This T cell receptor (beta chain) is drawn from a study of CXCR3-negative and CXCR3-positive naive CD8 T cells. A CD45RO-CCR7+CD27+CD95- profile was what naive CD8+ T cells displayed. The germline CDR1 and CDR2 sequences are MNHEY and SMNVEV (reference sequence). The CDR3 is made up of 16 amino acids. Regarding this clonotype: The antigen is unknown.

The study made its TRB cDNA libraries by 5' RACE, adding UMI labels. Using the 5' RACE reads, TCRdb records one entry per CDR3 protein without DNA. The sample table includes around 81,000 distinct CDR3 sequences. The study's findings and limits: Memory CD8+ cells showed much lower diversity, while both naive subsets were comparably high. In naive cells, CXCR3-negative and CXCR3-positive subsets had similar TRBV-TRBJ usage; memory cells differed.

The specimen sequenced was naive CXCR3- CD8+ T cells from blood. Stated subset: CD45RO-CCR7+CD27+CD95- naive CD8+ T cells lacking CXCR3 (TNR3-). The receptor was isolated from a human donor in good health. Some clones in this sample may be carry-over from other donors' samples. The chain links TRBV27 to TRBJ2-1. This CDR3 reads CASSLSVGSSYNEQFF.